What follows are 5 T cell receptor beta chains derived from one specimen sequenced in a study of T cell repertoires in cytomegalovirus infection. MiXCR was run by TCRdb on the reads, yielding one entry per CDR3 protein. The sample has 900,000 to 950,000 distinct CDR3 sequences, less than 35% seen once; the top ten hold over 12%. These receptors have no known antigen. The sample was cultured CD8+ T cells from PBMCs, taken from culture after CMV antigen stimulation. The receptors stem from a human donor in good health (CMV status not recorded). Some clones in this sample may be carry-over from other donors' samples.

V is TRBV10-3 and J is TRBJ2-3; TRBD2 agrees at 10 bases. This CDR3 has 16 amino acids. Trimming took 10 bases from V and 3 from J; bases not matched to a gene: 13. Germline CDR1 ENHRY, CDR2 SYGVKD. The CDR3 bases are TGTGCCACCGAAGATCCAGCGGGGGGGCGGACAGATACGCAGTATTTT. Translation gives CATEDPAGGRTDTQYF.

V usage is TRBV7-9 and J usage is TRBJ2-3; D may be TRBD1 (6 bases). Between the trimmed V and J ends, which lost 4 bases and 1 base, there was a span of 15 bases. CDR1 and CDR2 from the germline V gene are SEHNR and FQNEAQ (reference sequence). The CDR3 totals 16 residues. For the CDR3, the DNA is TGTGCCAGCAGCTCGCCGAGGACAGAGGGCACAGATACGCAGTATTTT. Translation: CASSSPRTEGTDTQYF.

The chain carries TRBV5-5 and TRBJ2-5; D is unresolved. The CDR3 is made up of 12 amino acids. Germline CDR1 SGHKS, CDR2 YYEKEE (reference sequence). V gave up 4 bases and J gave up 13 bases, with 17 bases separating them. As DNA, the CDR3 is TGTGCCAGCAGCATAAGCGACGGCTCGTGGTACTTC. It translates to CASSISDGSWYF.

This clonotype turned up a few times. The chain links TRBV7-2 to TRBJ1-2; TRBD1 might be the D (5 bases). The V and J ends lost 4 bases and 6 bases respectively, with 24 bases between them. CDR1 SGHTA and CDR2 FQGNSA come from the germline V gene. CDR3 size: 17 residues. In DNA form, the CDR3 reads TGTGCCAGCAGCTCGGTGACGATGGGGCGGTTTTATGATGGCTACACCTTC. Encoded protein: CASSSVTMGRFYDGYTF.

The sample holds a few counts of this clonotype. This chain joins TRBV6-6 and TRBJ1-2; no reliable D call. The CDR3 extends over 15 amino acids. The V end was cut by 2 bases, the J end by 0 bases, with 10 bases between. Germline values: CDR1 MNHNY, CDR2 SVGAGI (reference sequence). CDR3 nucleotides: TGTGCCAGCAGTTACGTCCTGGAGGCTAACTATGGCTACACCTTC. Translated: CASSYVLEANYGYTF.